This TCR beta chain originates from a study of T cells after yellow fever vaccination. The wider study: Any fraction with a low cell number was prepared using SMART-Seq v4 Ultra Low Input.

The sample holds many counts of this clonotype. Via MiXCR, TCRdb re-called the 5' RACE reads, giving one row per CDR3 protein. Of about 350,000 distinct CDR3 sequences listed, less than 9.5% are singletons. Germline CDR1 and CDR2: KGHSH and LQKENI. Between the trimmed V and J ends, which lost 5 bases and 5 bases, there was a span of 9 bases. This CDR3 is 12 amino acids long. The sequence came from a young man who received the YFV17D yellow fever vaccine. The chain has TRBV18 and TRBJ2-5; D remains unclear. The starting material was PBMCs, obtained about 41 days after the first yellow fever vaccination. The CDR3 reads CASSRVDETQYF. Written as DNA, the CDR3 is TGTGCCAGCTCAAGGGTGGACGAGACCCAGTACTTC.